The 30 T cell receptor beta chains below all came from one sample that was sequenced in a study of CD8+CD57+ T cells in acquired aplastic anemia. CDR3 and TCR beta VDJ profiling relied on a genomic DNA template. Each CDR3 protein gets one entry after TCRdb re-called the reads with MiXCR. Here the sample spans under 200,000 distinct CDR3 sequences, around half being singletons. For sequencing, patients were chosen who had shown expansion of CD8+CD57+ cells by flow cytometry. The specimen was sorted CD4+, CD8+, or CD8+CD57+ T cells (not recorded which) from PBMCs. All receptors come from a human donor with aplastic anemia.

The chain couples TRBV19 to TRBJ1-1, with D perhaps matching TRBD1 (5 bases). From germline, CDR1 is LNHDA and CDR2 SQIVND (reference sequence). This CDR3 has 14 residues. Trimming took off 7 bases at V and 1 base at J, with 13 bases between the two ends. The CDR3 here is CASTTGRTNTEAFF. CDR3 coding DNA: TGTGCCAGTACAACGGGACGGACGAACACTGAAGCTTTCTTT. Drawing the rest from reference TRBV19 and TRBJ1-1, the complete variable domain is DGGITQSPKYLFRKEGQNVTLSCEQNLNHDAMYWYRQDPGQGLRLIYYSQIVNDFQKGDIAEGYSVSREKKESFPLTVTSAQKNPTAFYLCASTTGRTNTEAFFGQGTRLTVV.

The chain links TRBV2 to TRBJ2-3, with TRBD2 identical over 10 bases. After removal of 6 bases from V and 2 bases from J, the junction contained 5 bases not matched to a gene. Germline CDR1 SNHLY, CDR2 FYNNEI. This CDR3 comprises 15 residues. The CDR3 loop is CASSVSGRFTDTQYF. CDR3 bases: TGTGCCAGCAGCGTTAGCGGGAGGTTCACAGATACGCAGTATTTT.

The chain uses TRBV2 and TRBJ1-2; D is undetermined. With 0 bases removed from V and 2 bases from J, the gap between germline ends came to 13 bases. From germline, CDR1 is SNHLY and CDR2 FYNNEI. This CDR3 comprises 16 residues. The CDR3 DNA reads TGTGCCAGCAGTGAAGCGCGACGGGCGACCAACTATGGCTACACCTTC. Translation: CASSEARRATNYGYTF.

This clonotype showed up many times. The V and J genes are TRBV7-3 and TRBJ1-1; 9 nucleotides match TRBD1. The trim removed 1 base at V and 4 bases at J, leaving 4 bases unmatched. This CDR3 spans 15 amino acids. Germline lookup yields CDR1 SGHTA and CDR2 FQGTGA. CDR3 in amino acids: CASSLMGQGPTEAFF. The CDR3, as DNA: TGTGCCAGCAGCTTAATGGGACAGGGCCCCACTGAAGCTTTCTTT.

This clonotype was counted at least ten times. The chain carries TRBV7-6 and TRBJ2-7; D may be TRBD2 (6 bases). CDR3 length: 14 residues. The ends were cut back, 1 base at V and 4 bases at J, with 11 bases in the middle. Germline V CDR1 and CDR2: SGHVS, FNYEAQ. Here the CDR3 reads CASSLGPGAYEQYF. Written as DNA, the CDR3 is TGTGCCAGCAGCTTAGGCCCGGGAGCATACGAGCAGTACTTC.

The gene calls are TRBV20-1 and TRBJ2-3; 8 bases fit TRBD2. J lost 0 bases, V lost 5 bases, and 7 bases had no gene match. Germline V gene sequence: CDR1 DFQATT, CDR2 SNEGSKA (reference sequence). This CDR3 region has 15 residues. In DNA, the CDR3 is TGCAGTGCTGCCCGACTAGCGCGAAGCACAGATACGCAGTATTTT. Protein sequence: CSAARLARSTDTQYF.

This clonotype was seen at least ten times. The chain links TRBV9 to TRBJ2-1, with D perhaps TRBD2 (6 bases). This CDR3 spans 16 amino acids. From germline, CDR1 is SGDLS and CDR2 YYNGEE. Trimming removed 0 bases from V and 7 bases from J, with 17 bases in between. CDR3 in amino acids: CASSVGRGIPANEQFF. CDR3 coding DNA: TGTGCCAGCAGCGTAGGGAGGGGTATCCCGGCGAATGAGCAGTTCTTC. The entire variable domain, with the rest obtained from reference TRBV9 and TRBJ2-1, is as follows: DSGVTQTPKHLITATGQRVTLRCSPRSGDLSVYWYQQSLDQGLQFLIQYYNGEERAKGNILERFSAQQFPDLHSELNLSSLELGDSALYFCASSVGRGIPANEQFFGPGTRLTVL.

This clonotype has a handful of counts. The V gene is TRBV19, the J gene TRBJ1-1; D possibly corresponds to TRBD1 (6 bases). CDR3 length: 14 residues. Germline V CDR1 and CDR2: LNHDA, SQIVND (reference sequence). The V and J ends lost 4 bases and 0 bases respectively, with 9 bases between them. The CDR3: CASSKQGMNTEAFF. The CDR3 DNA reads as TGTGCCAGTAGTAAACAGGGAATGAACACTGAAGCTTTCTTT.

This clonotype was observed many times. The rearrangement joins TRBV2 to TRBJ1-2; D not certain. In germline, CDR1 is SNHLY, CDR2 FYNNEI. This CDR3 has 14 residues. V gave up 1 base and J gave up 1 base, with 7 bases separating them. The CDR3 protein is CASSEVGNNYGYTF. Written as DNA, the CDR3 is TGTGCCAGCAGTGAAGTCGGCAATAACTATGGCTACACCTTC. Full variable domain (outside the CDR3, taken from reference TRBV2 and TRBJ1-2): EPEVTQTPSHQVTQMGQEVILRCVPISNHLYFYWYRQILGQKVEFLVSFYNNEISEKSEIFDDQFSVERPDGSNFTLKIRSTKLEDSAMYFCASSEVGNNYGYTFGSGTRLTVV.

The V gene is TRBV12-3 or TRBV12-4, the J gene TRBJ2-5, with 12 positions matching TRBD2. The CDR3 has 17 amino acids. Trimming at V came to 1 base and at J to 4 bases, leaving 7 bases not matched to a gene. CDR3 residues: CASSLGLTSGSRETQYF. The DNA of the CDR3 is TGTGCCAGCAGTTTAGGTTTGACTAGCGGGAGTAGAGAGACCCAGTACTTC.

The V call is TRBV29-1, the J call TRBJ2-1; 9 nucleotides agree with TRBD2. The CDR3 extends over 14 amino acids. V was clipped by 4 bases and J by 3 bases; unmatched bases: 4. Germline assignment: CDR1 SQVTM and CDR2 ANQGSEA. The CDR3 sequence: CSVGGRVSYNEQFF. The CDR3 DNA reads TGCAGCGTTGGCGGGAGGGTGAGCTACAATGAGCAGTTCTTC.

This clonotype was detected only a few times. The V gene is TRBV3-1, the J gene TRBJ2-2, with 7 bases lining up with TRBD2. The V segment lost 0 bases and the J segment 4 bases; nucleotides outside the gene matches: 5. The CDR3 totals 16 residues. Germline CDR1 reads LGHDT; CDR2 reads YNNKEL (reference sequence). The CDR3 region has the DNA TGTGCCAGCAGCCAAGAGGGCTGGGGGGGCACCGGGGAGCTGTTTTTT. It specifies CASSQEGWGGTGELFF. Full variable domain (missing parts from reference TRBV3-1 and TRBJ2-2): DTAVSQTPKYLVTQMGNDKSIKCEQNLGHDTMYWYKQDSKKFLKIMFSYNNKELIINETVPNRFSPKSPDKAHLNLHINSLELGDSAVYFCASSQEGWGGTGELFFGEGSRLTVL.

This clonotype was seen ten or more times. V gene TRBV6-1 combines with J gene TRBJ2-7; no definite D call. The germline V gene has CDR1 MNHNS and CDR2 SASEGT. V lost 4 bases and J lost 4, with 14 bases in between. The CDR3 totals 14 residues. The chain's CDR3 is CASSGRQLGYEQYF. Here the CDR3 DNA reads TGTGCCAGCAGTGGTAGGCAGTTAGGATACGAGCAGTACTTC.

The sample holds a few counts of this clonotype. The chain couples TRBV11-2 to TRBJ2-2; a weak D match, TRBD2 (7 bases). From germline, CDR1 is SGHAT and CDR2 FQNNGV. The CDR3 is 17 amino acids. The germline V and J ends were trimmed by 1 base and 1 base, with 13 bases remaining between them. The CDR3 sequence: CASSLVGRGLNTGELFF. For the CDR3, the DNA is TGTGCCAGCAGCTTAGTGGGGCGGGGGCTGAACACCGGGGAGCTGTTTTTT.

The CDR3 region has the DNA TGTGCCAGTAGTCACGCTTCTTACAATGAGCAGTACTTC. It encodes CASSHASYNEQYF. The rearrangement links TRBV7-9 to TRBJ2-1; D is uncertain. The assigned J gene may be wrong: the sequence end matches TRBJ2-7 better. The germline CDR1 and CDR2 sequences are SEHNR and FQNEAQ (reference sequence). The CDR3 length is 13 residues.

This clonotype was recorded many times. The rearrangement joins TRBV9 to TRBJ2-3; D is undetermined. V was shortened by 0 bases and J by 0 bases, with 8 bases between the two germline ends. The germline V gene has CDR1 SGDLS and CDR2 YYNGEE. This CDR3 spans 15 amino acids. The CDR3: CASSVVGTSTDTQYF. Here the CDR3 DNA reads TGTGCCAGCAGCGTAGTGGGAACTAGCACAGATACGCAGTATTTT.

V usage is TRBV12-3 or TRBV12-4 and J usage is TRBJ1-2; D is uncertain. Trimming took off 6 bases at V and 13 bases at J, with 15 bases between the two ends. The CDR3 covers 11 residues. The CDR3 nucleotides read TGTGCCAGCAGCTCAGGACTAGACACCACCTTC. This encodes CASSSGLDTTF.

The chain recombines TRBV19 with TRBJ2-7, with 8 bases lining up with TRBD1. Germline V CDR1 and CDR2: LNHDA, SQIVND (reference sequence). V shed 4 bases and J 1 base; nucleotides not matched to a gene: 3. The CDR3 runs 14 residues. CDR3 sequence: CASSTGQASYEQYF. The CDR3 coding sequence is TGTGCCAGTAGTACGGGACAGGCTTCCTACGAGCAGTACTTC.

This clonotype has a count of ten or more. This chain connects TRBV5-6 to TRBJ1-6; D is uncertain. Germline assignment: CDR1 SGHDT and CDR2 YYEEEE. The V end lost 4 bases, the J end lost 9 bases, and 20 bases lay between the germline ends. CDR3 length: 16 amino acids. The CDR3 nucleotides are TGTGCCAGCAGCATTGGCGTCCTTACGGGAGGTTCACCCCTCCACTTT. Translation gives CASSIGVLTGGSPLHF.

The V gene is TRBV2, the J gene TRBJ2-7; 7 positions match TRBD1. J was trimmed by 1 base and V by 5 bases; bases with no gene match: 5. CDR1 is SNHLY, CDR2 FYNNEI, per germline. This CDR3 spans 14 amino acids. DNA for the CDR3: TGTGCCAGCAGTTACAGGGACAGATCCTACGAGCAGTACTTC. This codes for CASSYRDRSYEQYF.

In this sample, this clonotype turned up many times. The chain has TRBV5-1 and TRBJ1-1; unclear D gene. The CDR3 covers 14 residues. V was pared by 0 bases and J by 1 base, with 7 bases between. Germline assignment: CDR1 SGHRS and CDR2 YFSETQ. In DNA form, the CDR3 reads TGCGCCAGCAGCTTGGTGAATCCGAACACTGAAGCTTTCTTT. Amino acids: CASSLVNPNTEAFF.

The chain uses TRBV15 and TRBJ1-4, with D unclear. V was shortened by 1 base and J by 5 bases, with 8 bases between the two germline ends. The CDR3 sequence is 14 residues long. The germline CDR1 and CDR2 sequences are LNHNV and YYDKDF (reference sequence). The DNA for the CDR3 is TGTGCCACCAGCAGAGCGGTTGGAAATGAAAAACTGTTTTTT. Translated: CATSRAVGNEKLFF.

This clonotype has ten or more counts. J is TRBJ2-3 and V is TRBV6-4, with TRBD2 as a possible D gene (6 bases). There are 15 residues in the CDR3. Germline V gene sequence: CDR1 MRHNA, CDR2 SNTAGT. The V and J ends lost 3 bases and 5 bases respectively, with 15 bases between them. DNA for the CDR3: TGTGCCAGCAGTGATCCGGGACTGTCTGGAGATACGCAGTATTTT. Its translation is CASSDPGLSGDTQYF.

The rearrangement links TRBV29-1 to TRBJ2-7; D assignment may be TRBD1 or TRBD2 (6 bases each). The V end lost 5 bases, the J end lost 7 bases, and 15 bases lay between the germline ends. This CDR3 has 12 residues. CDR1 SQVTM and CDR2 ANQGSEA come from the germline V gene. The CDR3 DNA reads as TGCAGCGTTTGGTGGGGGGCGGGGGAGCAGTACTTC. It codes for CSVWWGAGEQYF.

The rearrangement joins TRBV7-3 to TRBJ1-2; 8 nucleotides agree with TRBD1. CDR1 and CDR2 (germline): SGHTA, FQGTGA. The length of the CDR3 is 18 residues. V lost 4 bases to trimming and J lost 7 bases; unmatched junction nucleotides: 20. The CDR3 region has the DNA TGTGCCAGCAGCTCACCCAACTCGATGGGACAGGAATCCGCTGGCTACACCTTC. Residues: CASSSPNSMGQESAGYTF.

To note about this clonotype: A junction boundary mismatches the germline segment, possibly from a read error. DNA for the CDR3: TGTGCCAGCATTTTAACCCCCCAAACTGAAGCTTTCTTT. This sequence encodes CASILTPQTEAFF. V is TRBV12-3 or TRBV12-4 and J is TRBJ1-1; D is unclear. The CDR3 has 13 amino acids.

The chain carries TRBV19 and TRBJ1-1; D is unclear. Germline lookup yields CDR1 LNHDA and CDR2 SQIVND (reference sequence). This CDR3 region has 14 residues. V lost 1 base and J 7 bases, leaving 13 bases between the germline ends. CDR3 residues: CASSIGTAPNEAFF. The CDR3, as DNA: TGTGCCAGTAGTATAGGAACAGCCCCAAATGAAGCTTTCTTT.

This clonotype was observed at least ten times. The gene calls are TRBV12-3 or TRBV12-4 and TRBJ1-1, with 9 bases matching TRBD1. This CDR3 has 16 amino acids. V was clipped by 4 bases and J by 0 bases; unmatched bases: 6. The CDR3 loop is CASSSLRTGVNTEAFF. The CDR3 coding sequence is TGTGCCAGCAGTTCCCTAAGGACAGGGGTGAACACTGAAGCTTTCTTT.

This clonotype appeared many times. This chain uses TRBV5-4 with TRBJ1-3; 8 bases map to TRBD1. There are 14 residues in the CDR3. Losses at the gene ends were 4 bases for V and 8 bases for J; bases not matched to a gene: 8. Germline V gene data show CDR1 as SGHNT and CDR2 as YYREEE (reference sequence). The CDR3 loop reads CASSVGQGGHTIYF. CDR3 in DNA: TGTGCCAGCAGCGTTGGACAGGGAGGCCACACCATATATTTT.

This clonotype was observed at least ten times. This chain uses TRBV19 with TRBJ2-1, with D uncertain. The CDR3 consists of 14 residues. V lost 4 bases, J lost 4 bases, and 11 bases lay in between. Germline values: CDR1 LNHDA, CDR2 SQIVND (reference sequence). CDR3 DNA: TGTGCCAGTAGTACCCTCCCTCGTTACAATGAGCAGTTCTTC. Protein product: CASSTLPRYNEQFF.